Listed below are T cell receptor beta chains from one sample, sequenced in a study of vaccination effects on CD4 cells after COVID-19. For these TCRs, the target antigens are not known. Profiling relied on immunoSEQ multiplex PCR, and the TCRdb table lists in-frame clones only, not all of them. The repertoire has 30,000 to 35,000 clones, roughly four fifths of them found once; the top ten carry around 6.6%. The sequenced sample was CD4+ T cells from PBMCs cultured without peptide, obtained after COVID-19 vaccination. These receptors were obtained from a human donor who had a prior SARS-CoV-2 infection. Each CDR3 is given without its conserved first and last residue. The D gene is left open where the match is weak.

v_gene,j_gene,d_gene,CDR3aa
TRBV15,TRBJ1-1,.,ATSREKNTEAF
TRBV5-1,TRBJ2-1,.,ASSFSSVAYNEQF
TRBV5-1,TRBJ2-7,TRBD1,ASSLVSTGADEQY
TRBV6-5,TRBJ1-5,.,ASKQNSNQPQH
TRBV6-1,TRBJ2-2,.,ASSEGTADTGELF
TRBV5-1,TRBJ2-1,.,ASSPRGGRGDYNEQF
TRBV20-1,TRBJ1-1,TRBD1,SAQDRAEAF
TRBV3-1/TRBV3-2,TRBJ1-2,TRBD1,ASSQDGQGWGNYGYT
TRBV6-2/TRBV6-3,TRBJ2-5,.,ASSYYREGTQY
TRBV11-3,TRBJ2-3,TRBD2,ASRGVAGEALRDTQY
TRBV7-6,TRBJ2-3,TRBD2,ASSSRTSGDLTDTQY
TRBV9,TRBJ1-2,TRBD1,ASSVEGTGLIVGNGYT
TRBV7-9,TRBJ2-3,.,ASSLTGVTDTQY
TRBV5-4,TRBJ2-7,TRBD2,ASSLQTSGRYEQY
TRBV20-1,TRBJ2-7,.,SASGASDYEQY
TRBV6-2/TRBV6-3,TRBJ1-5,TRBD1,ASSPWSGTGGNQPQH
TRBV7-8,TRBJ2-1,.,ASSRVAGAITYNEQF
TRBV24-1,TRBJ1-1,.,ATSDLGRQWMNTEAF
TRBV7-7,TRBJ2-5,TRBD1,ASSLALGQGETQY
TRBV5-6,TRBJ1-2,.,ASSSDFYGYT
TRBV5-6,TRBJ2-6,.,ASSLGVSGANVLT
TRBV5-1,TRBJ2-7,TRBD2,ASSLGLAGLYEQY
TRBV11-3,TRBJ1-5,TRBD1,ASSLDPQGAMGCNQPQH
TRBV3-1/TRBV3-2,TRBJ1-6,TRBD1,ASSHPGQGGNSPLH
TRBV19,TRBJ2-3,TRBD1,ATWTTGGSGDTQY
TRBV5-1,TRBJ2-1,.,ASSLDGGPYNEQF
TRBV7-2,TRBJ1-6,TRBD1,ASSLAGTGFGSPLH
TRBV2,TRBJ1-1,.,ASSDGVNTEAF